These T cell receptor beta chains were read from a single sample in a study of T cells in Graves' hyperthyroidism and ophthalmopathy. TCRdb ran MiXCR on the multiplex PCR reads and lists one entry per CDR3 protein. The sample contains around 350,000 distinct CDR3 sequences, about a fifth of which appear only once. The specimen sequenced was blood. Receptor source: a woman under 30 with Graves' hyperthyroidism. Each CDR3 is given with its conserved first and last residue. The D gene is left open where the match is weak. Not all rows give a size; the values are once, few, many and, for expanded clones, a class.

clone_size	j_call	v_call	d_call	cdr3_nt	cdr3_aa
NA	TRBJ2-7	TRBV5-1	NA	TGCGCCAGCAGCTTCCGGTCTAACTCCTACGAGCAGTACTTC	CASSFRSNSYEQYF
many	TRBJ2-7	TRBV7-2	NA	TGTGCCAGCAGCTTAGGCGCAGGGATAATGGGCGAGCAGTACTTC	CASSLGAGIMGEQYF
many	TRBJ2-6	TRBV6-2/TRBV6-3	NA	TGTGCCAGCACCGACTGGGGGAGCCGGGCCAACGTCCTGACTTTC	CASTDWGSRANVLTF
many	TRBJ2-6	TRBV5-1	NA	TGCGCCAGCAGCTTGGGACACACTGGGGCCAACGTCCTGACTTTC	CASSLGHTGANVLTF
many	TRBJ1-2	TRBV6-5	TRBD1	TGTGCCAGCAGTTACTTGACAGGGGTTAACTATGGCTACACCTTC	CASSYLTGVNYGYTF
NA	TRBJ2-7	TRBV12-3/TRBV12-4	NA	TGTGCCAGCAGTTTCCTAGCCGCCTGCGAGCAGTACTTC	CASSFLAACEQYF
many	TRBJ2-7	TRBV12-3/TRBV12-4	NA	TGTGCCAGCGGCTACGAGCAGTACTTC	CASGYEQYF
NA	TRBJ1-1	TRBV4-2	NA	TGTGCCAGCAGATGGGGCGAGGGGAACACTGAAGCTTTCTTT	CASRWGEGNTEAFF
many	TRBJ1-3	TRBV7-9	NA	TGTGCCATCGAACGATCTGGAAACACCATATATTTT	CAIERSGNTIYF
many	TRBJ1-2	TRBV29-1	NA	TGCAGCGTTGATTTGGAGGGCTATGGCTACACCTTC	CSVDLEGYGYTF
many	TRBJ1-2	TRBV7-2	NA	TGTGCCAGCAGTGGGGAGAACTATGGCTACACCTTC	CASSGENYGYTF
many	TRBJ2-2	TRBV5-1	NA	TGCGCCAGCAGCTCCTGGCAGGGTGACACCGGGGAGCTGTTTTTT	CASSSWQGDTGELFF
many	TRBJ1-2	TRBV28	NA	TGTGCCAGCAACAGGGAGGGCTATGGCTACACCTTC	CASNREGYGYTF
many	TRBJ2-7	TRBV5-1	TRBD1	TGCGCCAGCAGAGCCTCATTTGGACAGGGGAGGTTCGAGCAGTACTTC	CASRASFGQGRFEQYF
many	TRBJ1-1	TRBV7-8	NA	TGTGCCAGCAGCGGGGGTTACAAGGGGCTCACTGAAGCTTTCTTT	CASSGGYKGLTEAFF
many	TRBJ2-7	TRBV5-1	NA	TGCGCCAGCAGCTTGCCCCCAGATCACGAGCAGTACTTC	CASSLPPDHEQYF
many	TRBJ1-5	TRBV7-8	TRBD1	TGTGCCAGCAGCTTAGGTAGAGGGGGCTTCGGTCATAGCAATCAGCCCCAGCATTTT	CASSLGRGGFGHSNQPQHF
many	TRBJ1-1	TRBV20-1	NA	TGCAGTGCGGGCCGGGGGAGCACTGAAGCTTTCTTT	CSAGRGSTEAFF
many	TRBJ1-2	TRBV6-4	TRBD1	TGTGCCAGCAGTGACATGGCGGGACAGGGGATGTTTGGCTACACCTTC	CASSDMAGQGMFGYTF
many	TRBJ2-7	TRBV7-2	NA	TGTGCCAGCAGCTTGCGGCGAGAGCAGTACTTC	CASSLRREQYF
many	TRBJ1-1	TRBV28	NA	TGTGCCTGGCAAAGACCACAGCAGCGGGCTGAAGCTTTCTTT	CAWQRPQQRAEAFF
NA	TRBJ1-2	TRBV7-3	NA	TGTGCCAGCAGCCCCAGGCGGGGTGTCAGAAACTATGGCTACACCTTC	CASSPRRGVRNYGYTF
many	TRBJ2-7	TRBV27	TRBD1	TGTGCCAGCAGCGTGTACAGGGGCTACGAGCAGTACTTC	CASSVYRGYEQYF
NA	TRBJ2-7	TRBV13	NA	TGTGCCAGCAGCTTAGAGGCTAGCGCCTCCTACGAGCAGTACTTC	CASSLEASASYEQYF
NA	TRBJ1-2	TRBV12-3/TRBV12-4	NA	TGTGCCAGCAATTCCCGACCTTTGTTGCAGGGGTCGTATGGCTACACCTTC	CASNSRPLLQGSYGYTF
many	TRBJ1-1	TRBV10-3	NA	TGTGCCATCAGTGAATTCGGGCCCGGATGGAACACTGAAGCTTTCTTT	CAISEFGPGWNTEAFF
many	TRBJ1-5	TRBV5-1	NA	TGCGCCAGCAGCTTGGGTTTTGAGAGCAATCAGCCCCAGCATTTT	CASSLGFESNQPQHF
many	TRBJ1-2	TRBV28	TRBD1	TGTGCCAGCAGCTTACCTTCCCGGGACAGCTATGGCTACACCTTC	CASSLPSRDSYGYTF
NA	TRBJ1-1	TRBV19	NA	TGTGCCAGTAGTACGCCTCGGGGGATGGGGATGAACACTGAAGCTTTCTTT	CASSTPRGMGMNTEAFF
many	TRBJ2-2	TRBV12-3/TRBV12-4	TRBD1	TGTGCCAGCAGACAGGGGGCGGCCGGGGAGCTGTTTTTT	CASRQGAAGELFF
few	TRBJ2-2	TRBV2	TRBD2	TGTGCCAGCAGTGGAAGTAGCGGGGGGGCCCGGGAGCTGTTTTTT	CASSGSSGGARELFF
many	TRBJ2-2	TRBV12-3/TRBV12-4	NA	TGTGCCAGCAGTTTGGGGACGAACACCGGGGAGCTGTTTTTT	CASSLGTNTGELFF
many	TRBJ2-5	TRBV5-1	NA	TGCGCCAGCAGGGTACTCGACAGCCAAGAGACCCAGTACTTC	CASRVLDSQETQYF
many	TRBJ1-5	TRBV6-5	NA	TGTGCCAGCAGTTACTCGGGTCAGGATCCCCAGCATTTT	CASSYSGQDPQHF
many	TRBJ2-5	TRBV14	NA	TGTGCCAGCAGCCAAGATTGGACGGGGGCAAGGACCCAGTACTTC	CASSQDWTGARTQYF
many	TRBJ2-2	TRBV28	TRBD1	TGTGCCAGCACCTCGACAGGGGGCGCGATTTCCACCGGGGAGCTGTTTTTT	CASTSTGGAISTGELFF
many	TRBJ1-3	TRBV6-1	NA	TGTGCCAGCAGTGAAAACGAGGAATCTGGAAACACCATATATTTT	CASSENEESGNTIYF
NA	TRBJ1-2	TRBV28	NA	TGTGCCAGCAGTAGAACCACATCGAACTATGGCTACACCTTC	CASSRTTSNYGYTF
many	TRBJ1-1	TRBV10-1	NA	TGCGCCAGCATATCCAGGGCTGGCACTGAAGCTTTCTTT	CASISRAGTEAFF
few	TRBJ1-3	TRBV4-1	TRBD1	TGCGCCAGCAGCCACCCGGGACAGGGGGCGTACACCATATATTTT	CASSHPGQGAYTIYF
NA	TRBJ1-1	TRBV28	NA	TGTCTGGGGAGGACTGAAGCTTTCTTT	CLGRTEAFF
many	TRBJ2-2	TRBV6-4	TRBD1	TGTGCCAGCAGTCCCGGACAGGGCGACACCGGGGAGCTGTTTTTT	CASSPGQGDTGELFF
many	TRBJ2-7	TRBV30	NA	TGTGCCTGGAGTGTACGAGGGTCGGGCTTCTACGAGCAGTACTTC	CAWSVRGSGFYEQYF